One and the same sample provided the 19 T cell receptor beta chains below, sequenced in a study of blood T cell repertoires in COVID-19. This table comes from immunoSEQ multiplex PCR, and its TCRdb copy is limited to in-frame clones, with some not included. Seen here are roughly 20,000 clones, approximately 85% observed once, and the top ten hold around 32%. Source material: peripheral blood. Every receptor here comes from a human donor with active COVID-19. The donor label of this sample is uncertain.

This clone has a single count. The chain is built from TRBV5-1 and TRBJ2-1; 11 bases are shared with TRBD2. V lost 5 bases to trimming and J lost 3 bases; unmatched junction nucleotides: 1. Germline V lookup: CDR1 SGHRS, CDR2 YFSETQ. This CDR3 region has 14 residues. The CDR3 here is CASRLAGDYNEQFF. DNA for the CDR3: TGCGCCAGCAGACTAGCGGGGGACTACAATGAGCAGTTCTTC.

This sequence joins TRBV6-5 and TRBJ2-5, with 7 bases identical to TRBD1. This CDR3 comprises 13 residues. Germline lookup yields CDR1 MNHEY and CDR2 SVGAGI. The V and J ends lost 6 bases and 4 bases, in that order; junction bases with no gene match: 5. The CDR3: CASRATGRETQYF. The CDR3 nucleotides are TGTGCCAGCAGAGCGACAGGGAGAGAGACCCAGTACTTC.

The V gene is TRBV21-1, the J gene TRBJ1-2; TRBD1 is taken as the D call from the table, unchecked against the DNA. TRBV21-1 corresponds to a pseudogene. The CDR3 is made up of 22 amino acids. The chain's CDR3 is CASSKSLWDSGQGPPNNYGYTF. The CDR3 region has the DNA TGTGCCAGCAGCAAAAGTCTCTGGGACTCTGGACAGGGCCCTCCGAACAACTATGGCTACACCTTC.

This chain connects TRBV7-9 to TRBJ2-5; 11 bases match TRBD2. CDR3 length: 15 residues. Germline trimming cut 5 bases from V and 5 bases from J; bases unmatched to any gene: 7. Per germline, CDR1 SEHNR and CDR2 FQNEAQ (reference sequence). CDR3 nucleotide sequence: TGTGCCAGCAGCCCGCTAGCGGGGGGAGGCGAGACCCAGTACTTC. This translates into CASSPLAGGGETQYF. The entire variable domain, with the rest obtained from reference TRBV7-9 and TRBJ2-5, is as follows: DTGVSQNPRHKITKRGQNVTFRCDPISEHNRLYWYRQTLGQGPEFLTYFQNEAQLEKSRLLSDRFSAERPKGSFSTLEIQRTEQGDSAMYLCASSPLAGGGETQYFGPGTRLLVL.

The chain combines TRBV18 with TRBJ2-4, with D unresolved. The germline gives CDR1 KGHSH, CDR2 LQKENI. This CDR3 has 14 residues. V lost 3 bases and J lost 1, with 7 bases in between. This CDR3 is CASSPSSAKNIQYF. The CDR3 bases are TGTGCCAGCTCACCCTCCTCGGCCAAAAACATTCAGTACTTC.

This chain connects TRBV19 to TRBJ2-1; 9 nucleotides agree with TRBD1. The V gene's germline CDR1 is LNHDA and CDR2 SQIVND (reference sequence). This CDR3 contains 15 residues. Trimming at V came to 5 bases and at J to 4 bases, leaving 6 bases not matched to a gene. The CDR3 DNA reads TGTGCCAGTAGTTTACAGGGGGCTTCATACAATGAGCAGTTCTTC. It specifies CASSLQGASYNEQFF.

V usage is TRBV5-1 and J usage is TRBJ2-3; 11 positions match TRBD2. V shed 0 bases, J shed 3 bases, and the junction held 3 bases outside the gene matches. The length of the CDR3 is 16 residues. Germline values: CDR1 SGHRS, CDR2 YFSETQ. The CDR3 nucleotides are TGCGCCAGCAGCTTGGCTAGCGGGAGGTGGACAGATACGCAGTATTTT. Its protein product is CASSLASGRWTDTQYF. Filled out from reference TRBV5-1 and TRBJ2-3, the complete variable domain reads KAGVTQTPRYLIKTRGQQVTLSCSPISGHRSVSWYQQTPGQGLQFLFEYFSETQRNKGNFPGRFSGRQFSNSRSEMNVSTLELGDSALYLCASSLASGRWTDTQYFGPGTRLTVL.

This rearrangement joins TRBV4-3 to TRBJ2-3; 7 nucleotides line up with TRBD2. In germline, CDR1 is LGHNA, CDR2 YSLEER. The CDR3 sequence is 13 residues long. The J segment lost 8 bases and the V segment lost 3 bases, leaving 5 bases of the junction unmatched. DNA of the CDR3: TGCGCCAGCAGCCAGGGGGACTACCCTACGCAGTATTTT. It specifies CASSQGDYPTQYF.

The rearrangement links TRBV5-4 to TRBJ2-7; 8 bases are shared with TRBD2. Germline trimming cut 0 bases from V and 4 bases from J; bases unmatched to any gene: 3. The CDR3 contains 14 residues. Germline V gives CDR1 SGHNT, CDR2 YYREEE (reference sequence). The CDR3 sequence: CASSLDLAGYEQYF. CDR3 bases: TGTGCCAGCAGCTTGGATCTAGCGGGTTACGAGCAGTACTTC.

This clone was found a few times. The rearrangement joins TRBV4-3 to TRBJ2-2, with 9 positions matching TRBD1. The V and J ends lost 3 bases and 5 bases, in that order; junction bases with no gene match: 1. The CDR3 runs to 14 residues. Germline V gene sequence: CDR1 LGHNA, CDR2 YSLEER. CDR3 loop: CASSQGTGTGELFF. As DNA, the CDR3 is TGCGCCAGCAGCCAGGGGACAGGGACCGGGGAGCTGTTTTTT.

This clone came up a few times. The chain uses TRBV5-1 and TRBJ1-5, with D tentatively TRBD1 (5 bases). From germline, CDR1 is SGHRS and CDR2 YFSETQ. The length of the CDR3 is 14 residues. V was pared by 3 bases and J by 1 base, with 8 bases between. CDR3 nucleotide sequence: TGCGCCAGCAGCTCGGGGGAGAGCAATCAGCCCCAGCATTTT. Translating gives CASSSGESNQPQHF.

The J gene is TRBJ1-3, the V gene TRBV7-9, with D possibly being TRBD1 (6 bases). The CDR3 is 14 amino acids. The V end was cut by 4 bases, the J end by 3 bases, with 10 bases between. The V gene's germline CDR1 is SEHNR and CDR2 FQNEAQ (reference sequence). The CDR3 region has the DNA TGTGCCAGCAGCTCCGGGACACTTGGAAACACCATATATTTT. Translating gives CASSSGTLGNTIYF.

The chain employs TRBV9 and TRBJ2-1; TRBD2 agrees at 14 bases. CDR1 is SGDLS and CDR2 is YYNGEE in the germline V gene. The J segment lost 8 bases and the V segment lost 4 bases, leaving 5 bases of the junction unmatched. This CDR3 comprises 15 residues. The CDR3 coding sequence is TGTGCCAGCAGCAAGACTAGCGGGGGGGCCGATGAGCAGTTCTTC. Its protein product is CASSKTSGGADEQFF.

The V gene is TRBV6-6, the J gene TRBJ2-3; 7 nucleotides agree with TRBD1. This CDR3 is built from 17 residues. Trimming removed 5 bases from V and 0 bases from J; junction bases left unmatched: 11. Germline-derived CDR1 and CDR2 are MNHNY and SVGAGI (reference sequence). CDR3 DNA sequence: TGTGCCAGCAGTCGCCTCCCACAGGGGCCTAGCACAGATACGCAGTATTTT. It is translated as CASSRLPQGPSTDTQYF.

The V and J genes are TRBV18 and TRBJ2-4, with a tentative D call TRBD1 (6 bases). V was cut by 3 bases and J by 8 bases, with 14 bases left in between. Germline CDR1 and CDR2: KGHSH and LQKENI. The CDR3 spans 14 residues. CDR3 DNA sequence: TGTGCCAGCTCACCGACCCAGGGACAACACATTCAGTACTTC. It translates to CASSPTQGQHIQYF. Full variable domain (remainder filled in from reference TRBV18 and TRBJ2-4): NAGVMQNPRHLVRRRGQEARLRCSPMKGHSHVYWYRQLPEEGLKFMVYLQKENIIDESGMPKERFSAEFPKEGPSILRIQQVVRGDSAAYFCASSPTQGQHIQYFGAGTRLSVL.

J is TRBJ1-1 and V is TRBV7-2, with D possibly matching TRBD1 (5 bases). This CDR3 has 15 residues. Germline V gene lookup returns CDR1 SGHTA and CDR2 FQGNSA. Deletions cut 1 base from V and 4 bases from J, with 13 bases between. The CDR3 sequence: CASSLVGGSGTEAFF. In DNA form, the CDR3 reads TGTGCCAGCAGCTTAGTGGGGGGGTCGGGCACTGAAGCTTTCTTT.

The rearrangement uses TRBV7-8 and TRBJ1-4; D gene unclear. The CDR3 loop spans 14 amino acids. Germline V gene data show CDR1 as SGHVS and CDR2 as FQNEAQ. Trimming left V 1 base short and J 7 bases short, with 10 bases between. DNA of the CDR3: TGTGCCAGCAGCTTAGAAAGCGCTGTTGAAAAACTGTTTTTT. This gives the protein CASSLESAVEKLFF.

V gene TRBV6-5 combines with J gene TRBJ2-7; possibly TRBD2 for D (6 bases). Trimming cost V 6 bases and J 0 bases, with 12 bases left between them. Germline V gene data show CDR1 as MNHEY and CDR2 as SVGAGI. The CDR3 contains 14 residues. The CDR3 DNA reads as TGTGCCAGCAGCTACCAGGACTACTCCTACGAGCAGTACTTC. Translation gives CASSYQDYSYEQYF.

This clone was seen only a few times. As DNA, the CDR3 is TGCGCCAGCAGCTGGAACAGGGGGTTCACTCCTAGCTACACCTTC. The encoded protein is CASSWNRGFTPSYTF. This chain connects TRBV5-1 to TRBJ1-2; TRBD1 aligns across 8 bases. The V gene's germline CDR1 is SGHRS and CDR2 YFSETQ. The trim removed 3 bases at V and 9 bases at J, leaving 13 bases unmatched. The CDR3 sequence is 15 residues long.